This T cell receptor beta chain is from a study of memory CD4+ T cells and cytomegalovirus serostatus (dated by TCRdb to about 2019). Regarding the complete study: The cohort comprised around 35 healthy Belgian adults, 9 CMV seropositive and some 25 CMV seronegative. To replicate a published TCR-based CMV serostatus classifier, the researchers sequenced the CD4+ memory TCRbeta repertoires of a Belgian cohort whose cytomegalovirus serostatus was known. The study at large found these results: On the Belgian cohort, the classifier based on the original framework reached a median bootstrapped AUC of nearly 0.97, with a 95% CI of 0.76-1.00. The results were interpreted as suggesting that the CMV-associated TCR signature is mostly present in the CD4+ memory repertoire. Unlike the original study, which covered naive and memory CD4+ and CD8+ populations, the Belgian study sequenced only CD4+CD45RO+ memory cells. Among the 150 to 200 previously reported CMV-associated TCRbeta sequences, over 65 showed up in the CD4+ memory repertoires, with each one found in between one and five individuals. CMV serostatus prediction reached a median bootstrapped AUC of roughly 0.96 with the original framework and 0.85 to 0.91 with a US-trained random forest.

Genomic DNA was extracted from sorted cells with the Quick-DNA Microprep Kit. TCRbeta DNA was amplified with the immunoSEQ hsTCRbeta kit following the manufacturer's protocol. An Illumina MiSeq instrument was used to sequence the TCRbeta libraries. The study's own analysis went as follows. After out-of-frame sequences were removed, millions of distinct TCRbeta sequences remained, averaging about 66,813 per individual. Two values were used to score each individual: the count of 150 to 200 previously reported CMV-associated TCRbeta sequences and the total count of productive distinct TCRbeta sequences. A beta-binomial model was reimplemented in Python, and scikit-learn random forests with default parameters were trained on US cohort data. Classifier performance on the Belgian cohort was summarized as median AUC with percentile confidence intervals over 10,000 bootstrap iterations. Imported from immuneACCESS, the table was reduced by TCRdb to in-frame sequences with V and J called. These copies leave out some clones; in studies compared against another copy, an unresolved V gene accounts for under half, and the cause of the remainder is not known. That table supplies the V and J calls and clone size; D and trimming were determined from the DNA. The sample records roughly 53,000 clones, around 78% of which are singletons. The leading ten clones occupy more than 1.5% of the sample.

A FACSAria II was used to sort memory CD4+ T cells, defined as single viable CD3+CD4+CD8-CD45RO+ cells. CMV serostatus was assessed using a Roche Elecsys assay, by which serum IgG against CMV pp150, pp28, p38 and p52 was detected. Once the samples were thawed, total CD4+ T cells were enriched through positive selection using CD4 magnetic microbeads. Samples originated from another study that specifically interrogated the CD4+ T cell memory repertoire. Following standard operating procedures, peripheral blood mononuclear cells were isolated and cryopreserved, while serum was kept at -80 degrees C. Staining used CD3-PerCP (BW264/56), CD4-APC (RPA-T4), CD45RO-PE (UCHT1) and CD8-Pacific Orange (3B5) antibodies, with Sytox blue excluding non-viable cells. A remark on this clone: Its antigen remains undetermined. Nothing much larger sits one base from this clone, and base qualities are not available.

The source material was memory CD4+ T cells from blood. The origin of this receptor is an adult in good health and CMV-seronegative.

The CDR3: CASSLGTGGTNEKLFF. The nucleotide sequence is given as TGTGCCAGCAGCTTAGGGACAGGGGGAACTAATGAAAAACTGTTTTTT. The sequence links TRBV7-2 to TRBJ1-4; TRBD1 fits 10 bases in the junction. The CDR1 and CDR2 encoded by the germline V gene are SGHTA and FQGNSA. From V the trimming removes 1 base and from J it removes 1 base, while the gene matches leave 0 bases of the junction unaccounted for. The CDR3 runs 16 residues from the cysteine to the phenylalanine. Here the CDR3 DNA is all that survives: 48 bases in frame from base 1.